The 24 T cell receptor beta chains given below trace back to one sample, sequenced in a study of neoadjuvant anti-PD-1 for oral cavity cancer. Specified time point: after neoadjuvant nivolumab, at surgical resection. Sequenced by immunoSEQ multiplex PCR; TCRdb stores in-frame clones only, minus some. The sample yields 6,000 or so clones, roughly three fifths seen once. This sample comprised tumor tissue, obtained after nivolumab (anti-PD-1) treatment. The receptors stem from a person aged 35-79 years with oral cavity squamous cell carcinoma.

The chain joins TRBV5-6 to TRBJ1-5; 8 nucleotides line up with TRBD1. The CDR3 covers 17 residues. Germline V gene data show CDR1 as SGHDT and CDR2 as YYEEEE. Trimming took 3 bases from V and 0 from J; bases not matched to a gene: 8. Written as DNA, the CDR3 is TGTGCCAGCAGCTCTGGGACAGGATCGTATAGCAATCAGCCCCAGCATTTT. Its translation is CASSSGTGSYSNQPQHF.

This rearrangement joins TRBV25-1 to TRBJ2-1; 10 bases are a match to TRBD2. V lost 8 bases, J lost 3 bases, and 4 bases stayed unmatched. Germline V gene lookup returns CDR1 MGHDK and CDR2 SYGVNS. CDR3 length equals 14 residues. CDR3 in DNA: TGTGCCAGCTCGGGACTAGCGAACTACAATGAGCAGTTCTTC. It yields the protein CASSGLANYNEQFF.

DNA of the CDR3: TGTGCCAGCAGAAGGAGGGAGGCGGATACGCAGTATTTT. Its protein product is CASRRREADTQYF. This chain joins TRBV2 and TRBJ2-3; possibly TRBD2 for D (6 bases). Germline V gene lookup returns CDR1 SNHLY and CDR2 FYNNEI. The CDR3 totals 13 residues. V lost 6 bases and J 6 bases, leaving 13 bases between the germline ends.

This clone came up a few times. The chain combines TRBV19 with TRBJ2-5; the D gene is possibly TRBD2 (6 bases). With 4 bases removed from V and 1 base from J, the gap between germline ends came to 7 bases. This CDR3 has 13 amino acids. The germline CDR1 and CDR2 sequences are LNHDA and SQIVND (reference sequence). CDR3 region: CASSRAGQETQYF. In DNA form, the CDR3 reads TGTGCCAGTAGTAGAGCGGGCCAAGAGACCCAGTACTTC.

The CDR3 protein is CASSGPNEQFF. CDR3 sequence (DNA): TGTGCCAGCAGCGGGCCCAATGAGCAGTTCTTC. This chain uses TRBV9 with TRBJ2-1, with D unclear. Looked up from germline, CDR1 is SGDLS and CDR2 is YYNGEE. There are 11 residues in the CDR3. With 3 bases removed from V and 6 bases from J, the gap between germline ends came to 4 bases.

On this clone: This specimen includes other DNA sequences encoding the same CDR3. The chain has TRBV7-3 and TRBJ1-1; D remains unclear. The CDR3 consists of 16 residues. Germline CDR1 is SGHTA and CDR2 is FQGTGA. Deletions cut 1 base from V and 5 bases from J, with 17 bases between. The CDR3: CASSLNVQAAGTEAFF. The CDR3 bases are TGTGCCAGCAGCTTAAACGTGCAGGCGGCAGGAACTGAAGCTTTCTTT.

In its sample, this clone was seen a few times. J is TRBJ1-1 and V is TRBV6-6; no definite D call. This CDR3 has 16 residues. Germline values: CDR1 MNHNY, CDR2 SVGAGI (reference sequence). V shed 6 bases and J shed 1 base, with 18 bases lying between them. Written as DNA, the CDR3 is TGTGCCAGCAGGCCTCAGCTCAGGAGCAAGAACACTGAAGCTTTCTTT. Translated, it gives CASRPQLRSKNTEAFF.

The chain uses TRBV11-2 and TRBJ2-5; TRBD2 is a possible D gene (6 bases). Trimming took 6 bases from V and 5 from J, leaving 16 bases between them. This CDR3 spans 14 amino acids. Germline lookup yields CDR1 SGHAT and CDR2 FQNNGV. CDR3: CASSLGGGAETQYF. The CDR3 DNA reads TGTGCCAGCAGTCTTGGCGGAGGGGCCGAGACCCAGTACTTC.

In its sample, this clone was seen a few times. The chain carries TRBV5-5 and TRBJ1-3; no firm D call. Germline CDR1 is SGHKS and CDR2 is YYEKEE (reference sequence). The CDR3 is made up of 13 amino acids. Trimming took off 6 bases at V and 1 base at J, with 8 bases between the two ends. The CDR3 loop is CASNKNSGNTIYF. The CDR3 coding sequence is TGTGCCAGCAATAAGAATTCTGGAAACACCATATATTTT.

In this sample, this clone turned up once. V and J are TRBV5-1 and TRBJ2-5; D perhaps matches TRBD1 (5 bases). The CDR3 has 14 residues. Germline CDR1 and CDR2: SGHRS and YFSETQ. V lost 2 bases and J lost 5, with 13 bases in between. The CDR3 sequence is CASSFQGFQETQYF. The CDR3 nucleotides read TGCGCCAGCAGCTTCCAGGGTTTTCAGGAGACCCAGTACTTC.

Only a few counts were recorded for this clone. The V call is TRBV7-3, the J call TRBJ1-1; the D is unclear. The V gene lost 1 base and the J gene lost 1 base, with 4 bases spanning the gap. The CDR3 contains 13 residues. In germline, CDR1 is SGHTA, CDR2 FQGTGA. The CDR3 sequence is CASSLNRNTEAFF. The CDR3 DNA sequence: TGTGCCAGCAGCTTAAACAGGAACACTGAAGCTTTCTTT.

The genes are TRBV2 and TRBJ2-5, with D uncertain. There are 13 residues in the CDR3. V was pared by 6 bases and J by 0 bases, with 8 bases between. The germline V gene encodes CDR1 SNHLY and CDR2 FYNNEI. The CDR3 region has the DNA TGTGCCAGCAGGTGGAAGAACCAAGAGACCCAGTACTTC. Translating it yields CASRWKNQETQYF.

In its sample, this clone was seen once. The rearrangement uses TRBV19 and TRBJ2-4, with TRBD2 matching 7 bases. The length of the CDR3 is 15 residues. In germline, CDR1 is LNHDA, CDR2 SQIVND (reference sequence). The junction had 6 bases not matched to a gene; V was cut back by 5 bases and J by 2 bases. This chain's CDR3 is CASSDGGSTKNIQYF. In nucleotides, the CDR3 is TGTGCCAGTAGTGACGGCGGGAGCACCAAAAACATTCAGTACTTC.

V gene TRBV30 combines with J gene TRBJ2-1, with a weak D call TRBD2 (6 bases). The ends were cut back, 8 bases at V and 0 bases at J, with 11 bases in the middle. Germline V lookup: CDR1 GTSNPN, CDR2 SVGIG (reference sequence). This CDR3 is built from 13 residues. The CDR3 spells CAGGISSYNEQFF. CDR3 DNA sequence: TGTGCCGGAGGGATTAGCTCCTACAATGAGCAGTTCTTC.

The rearrangement uses TRBV5-5 and TRBJ2-7; 11 bases align to TRBD2. The germline V gene encodes CDR1 SGHKS and CDR2 YYEKEE (reference sequence). The CDR3 runs to 16 residues. V was pared by 2 bases and J by 2 bases, with 6 bases of the junction left unmatched. The DNA for the CDR3 is TGTGCCAGCAGCTTACTTAGCGGGAGGGCCGCCTACGAGCAGTACTTC. Amino acids: CASSLLSGRAAYEQYF. Complete variable domain (other parts from reference TRBV5-5 and TRBJ2-7): DAGVTQSPTHLIKTRGQQVTLRCSPISGHKSVSWYQQVLGQGPQFIFQYYEKEERGRGNFPDRFSARQFPNYSSELNVNALLLGDSALYLCASSLLSGRAAYEQYFGPGTRLTVT.

This rearrangement joins TRBV9 to TRBJ2-2; TRBD2 might be the D (6 bases). V shed 3 bases and J shed 3 bases, with 15 bases lying between them. The germline V gene has CDR1 SGDLS and CDR2 YYNGEE. The CDR3 contains 16 residues. CDR3 amino acids: CASSAVQGLHTGELFF. In DNA, the CDR3 is TGTGCCAGCAGCGCGGTTCAGGGACTCCACACCGGGGAGCTGTTTTTT. The complete variable domain, with remaining parts taken from reference TRBV9 and TRBJ2-2, reads DSGVTQTPKHLITATGQRVTLRCSPRSGDLSVYWYQQSLDQGLQFLIQYYNGEERAKGNILERFSAQQFPDLHSELNLSSLELGDSALYFCASSAVQGLHTGELFFGEGSRLTVL.

V gene TRBV30 combines with J gene TRBJ1-2; 8 positions match TRBD1. V shed 3 bases, J shed 0 bases, and the junction held 3 bases outside the gene matches. The CDR3 loop spans 14 amino acids. CDR1 is GTSNPN and CDR2 is SVGIG in the germline V gene (reference sequence). Written as DNA, the CDR3 is TGTGCCTGGAGGTGGACAGGGCCTAACTATGGCTACACCTTC. Protein sequence: CAWRWTGPNYGYTF.

This sequence joins TRBV5-4 and TRBJ1-2; 10 nucleotides agree with TRBD1. The CDR3 contains 15 residues. In germline, CDR1 is SGHNT, CDR2 YYREEE (reference sequence). Unmatched junction bases numbered 7, after V lost 4 bases and J lost 4 bases. CDR3 loop: CASSNRDRGSYGYTF. The CDR3, as DNA: TGTGCCAGCAGCAACCGGGACAGGGGAAGCTATGGCTACACCTTC.

The V call is TRBV7-3, the J call TRBJ2-6, with D uncertain. Germline loops: CDR1 SGHTA, CDR2 FQGTGA. The length of the CDR3 is 17 residues. V lost 3 bases, J lost 1 base, and 13 bases lay in between. The CDR3 sequence: CASSFGNRLSGANVLTF. The CDR3 DNA reads as TGTGCCAGCAGCTTTGGGAACCGTCTGTCTGGGGCCAACGTCCTGACTTTC. The variable domain in full, completed from reference TRBV7-3 and TRBJ2-6, reads GAGVSQTPSNKVTEKGKYVELRCDPISGHTALYWYRQSLGQGPEFLIYFQGTGAADDSGLPNDRFFAVRPEGSVSTLKIQRTERGDSAVYLCASSFGNRLSGANVLTFGAGSRLTVL.

This clone occurred a few times. The V and J genes are TRBV14 and TRBJ2-7; D unclear. CDR1 is SGHDN, CDR2 FVKESK, per germline. The CDR3 length is 13 residues. V lost 4 bases to trimming and J lost 6 bases, with 13 bases between them. This CDR3 is CASSPRLTLEQYF. CDR3 coding DNA: TGTGCCAGCAGCCCGAGACTCACCCTCGAGCAGTACTTC.

The chain's CDR3 is CASSRTGGGNSPLHF. For the CDR3, the DNA is TGTGCCAGCAGCCGCACAGGGGGCGGGAATTCACCCCTCCACTTT. The chain couples TRBV14 to TRBJ1-6, with 9 bases aligning to TRBD1. CDR1 and CDR2 from the germline V gene are SGHDN and FVKESK. V was clipped by 4 bases and J by 7 bases; unmatched bases: 5. The CDR3 is 15 amino acids. The complete variable domain, with remaining parts taken from reference TRBV14 and TRBJ1-6, reads EAGVTQFPSHSVIEKGQTVTLRCDPISGHDNLYWYRRVMGKEIKFLLHFVKESKQDESGMPNNRFLAERTGGTYSTLKVQPAELEDSGVYFCASSRTGGGNSPLHFGNGTRLTVT.

This clone has more than one count but fewer than ten. The chain uses TRBV7-6 and TRBJ1-3; 9 nucleotides agree with TRBD1. This CDR3 comprises 16 residues. V shed 5 bases, J shed 4 bases, and the junction held 9 bases outside the gene matches. The germline V gene encodes CDR1 SGHVS and CDR2 FNYEAQ. In nucleotides, the CDR3 is TGTGCCAGCAGCGTTCGTACAGGGGGCGGCGGAAACACCATATATTTT. Its protein is CASSVRTGGGGNTIYF.

The chain has TRBV6-1 and TRBJ1-2, with 8 bases lining up with TRBD1. Trimming cost V 4 bases and J 2 bases; bases outside gene matches: 9. Germline CDR1 reads MNHNS; CDR2 reads SASEGT. This CDR3 has 16 residues. The CDR3 region is CASSARSGGSNYGYTF. In DNA, the CDR3 is TGTGCCAGCAGTGCGCGGTCAGGGGGCTCGAACTATGGCTACACCTTC.

The chain couples TRBV9 to TRBJ2-7, with TRBD2 matching 11 bases. Germline CDR1 and CDR2: SGDLS and YYNGEE. With V trimmed by 2 bases and J by 2 bases, 3 bases remained unmatched. The CDR3 sequence is 15 residues long. The DNA for the CDR3 is TGTGCCAGCAGCGTTGGGACTAGCGGCCCCTACGAGCAGTACTTC. This sequence encodes CASSVGTSGPYEQYF.